Detailed here is one T cell receptor beta chain. What antigen it recognizes has not been identified. No base quality values were provided; no much bigger clone lies one nucleotide off. TCRbeta CDR3 regions were amplified from genomic DNA by means of the immunoSEQ Assay, a bias-controlled multiplex PCR. Per the authors' processing: Within the assay, amplification of reference gene primers was used to estimate how many nucleated cells each sample contained. Sequence reads were collapsed and filtered to measure the absolute abundance of every unique TCRbeta CDR3 rearrangement. For each sample, productive Simpson clonality was calculated as the square root of Simpson's diversity index over productive rearrangements. The clones in this table, taken by TCRdb from immuneACCESS, are in-frame only. Not every clone is retained; where verified, under half of the shortfall comes from an unresolved V gene, and the cause of the rest is unknown. The DNA gave D and trimming, while V, J and clone size come from that table. For this sample the table gives a few hundred thousand clones, of which around 85% were detected only once. The ten largest make up approximately 4.4% of the sample.

CDR1 SEHNR and CDR2 FQNEAQ are derived from the germline V gene (reference sequence). Trimming removed 5 bases from V and 4 bases from J, leaving 14 bases between the germline ends. Spanning cysteine to phenylalanine, the CDR3 consists of 14 amino acids. Only the CDR3 DNA is retained, 42 bases long and in frame from the first base. These data originate in a study of blood T cell repertoires in COVID-19 (dated by TCRdb to the early 2020s). For the wider study: Collaborator samples came from the United States, Italy and Spain and covered acute and convalescent phases of COVID-19. The material from the prospective study consisted of cDNA or gDNA derived from T cells, B-cell-depleted T cells, or PBMCs. Subjects who had been exposed to COVID-19, were actively infected with it, or had recovered from it provided the deeply sampled blood TCRbeta repertoires that made up the dataset. The repertoires were made available in a free public database intended to serve as a resource for research on the immune response to SARS-CoV-2. The samples were drawn from the first 160 participants of the ongoing ImmuneRACE study and from 1,254 subjects provided by 6 global collaborators. The sample metadata nearly always contained a de-identified subject ID, COVID-19 status, age in years and sex. HLA class I and class II types, where available, came from metadata supplied by the sample provider rather than from assay-based typing. General conclusions and limits of the study: Clinical and demographic metadata were provided uncurated, with the amount varying by source and participant.

Participants in the prospective study were enrolled through a virtual design, were aged roughly 18 to 100 years, and lived in 24 United States geographic areas. Cohort assignment in the prospective study relied on participant-reported clinical history from a screening survey and a study questionnaire. In the prospective study, mobile phlebotomists collected whole blood, serum and a nasopharyngeal or oropharyngeal swab from each participant. Participants in the prospective study had the option to provide additional blood draws and questionnaires over a roughly 2-month period. Prospective study blood samples were shipped either frozen or at room temperature before DNA extraction.

This sequence originates from a woman in her thirties or forties with acute COVID-19. The chain employs TRBV7-9 and TRBJ1-1, with a tentative D gene TRBD1 over 5 matching bases. The material sequenced was PBMCs or T cells enriched from blood (not recorded which). The base sequence is TGTGCCAGCAGCGCTCAGGGATCCGGCACTGAAGCTTTCTTT. Protein translation: CASSAQGSGTEAFF.